This TCR beta chain was identified during a study of blood T cells in healthy people across ages. Study-wide context: Per every two T cells, about one barcoded beta molecule was captured by template switching. Study-level results: Strongly correlated with naive T cell percentage was TCR beta diversity. More naive CD4+ cells and higher diversity marked long-lived donors relative to aged donors.

Worth noting for this clonotype: Its antigen remains unidentified.

The CDR3 runs 13 residues. Germline CDR1 PRHDT, CDR2 FYEKMQ (reference sequence). Trimming left V 5 bases short and J 7 bases short, with 14 bases between. The second PCR ran about 6 to 11 cycles with a sample-barcoded 5' primer and J-beta primers. From the 5' RACE reads, TCRdb called clonotypes with MiXCR, one entry per CDR3 protein. Found here are about 1.1 million distinct CDR3 sequences, roughly two fifths of them singletons; the top ten hold 10% to 15%. This chain joins TRBV13 and TRBJ1-1; D ambiguous. This receptor was obtained from a man aged 18-30 years in good health. Sequenced material: blood. CDR3 nucleotides: TGTGCCAGCAGCCACTCGATGTTCCTTGAAGCTTTCTTT. It codes for CASSHSMFLEAFF. The full variable domain, rest sourced from reference TRBV13 and TRBJ1-1, is AAGVIQSPRHLIKEKRETATLKCYPIPRHDTVYWYQQGPGQDPQFLISFYEKMQSDKGSIPDRFSAQQFSDYHSELNMSSLELGDSALYFCASSHSMFLEAFFGQGTRLTVV.